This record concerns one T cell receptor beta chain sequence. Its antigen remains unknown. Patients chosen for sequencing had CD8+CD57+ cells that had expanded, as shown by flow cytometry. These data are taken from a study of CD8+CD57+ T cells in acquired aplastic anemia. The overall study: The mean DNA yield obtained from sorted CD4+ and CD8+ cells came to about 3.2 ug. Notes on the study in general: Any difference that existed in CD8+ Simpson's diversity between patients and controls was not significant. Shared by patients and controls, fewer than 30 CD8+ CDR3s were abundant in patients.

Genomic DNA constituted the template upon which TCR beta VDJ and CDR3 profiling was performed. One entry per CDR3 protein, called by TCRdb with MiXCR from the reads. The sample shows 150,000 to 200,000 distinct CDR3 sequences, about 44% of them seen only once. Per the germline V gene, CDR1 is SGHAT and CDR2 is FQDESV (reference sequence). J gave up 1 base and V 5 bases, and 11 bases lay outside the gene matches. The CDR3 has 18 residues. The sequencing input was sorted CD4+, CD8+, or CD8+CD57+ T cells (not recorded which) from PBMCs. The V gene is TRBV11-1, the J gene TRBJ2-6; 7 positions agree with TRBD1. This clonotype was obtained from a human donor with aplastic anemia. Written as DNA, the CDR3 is TGTGCCAGCAGCCCGGACCCGGGACAGAAGTCTGGGGCCAACGTCCTGACTTTC. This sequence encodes CASSPDPGQKSGANVLTF. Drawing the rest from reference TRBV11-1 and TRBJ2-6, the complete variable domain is EAEVAQSPRYKITEKSQAVAFWCDPISGHATLYWYRQILGQGPELLVQFQDESVVDDSQLPKDRFSAERLKGVDSTLKIQPAELGDSAMYLCASSPDPGQKSGANVLTFGAGSRLTVL.